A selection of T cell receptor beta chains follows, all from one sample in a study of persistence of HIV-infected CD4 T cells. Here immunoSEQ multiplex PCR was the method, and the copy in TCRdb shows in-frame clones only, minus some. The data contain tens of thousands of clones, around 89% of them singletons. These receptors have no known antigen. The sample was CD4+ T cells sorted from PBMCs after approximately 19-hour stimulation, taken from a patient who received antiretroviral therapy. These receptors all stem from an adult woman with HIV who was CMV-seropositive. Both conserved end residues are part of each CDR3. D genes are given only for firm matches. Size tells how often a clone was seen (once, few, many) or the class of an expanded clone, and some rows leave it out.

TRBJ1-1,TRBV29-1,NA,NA,CSVDFLTEAFF,TGCAGCGTGGACTTTTTGACTGAAGCTTTCTTT
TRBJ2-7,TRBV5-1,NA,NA,CASSLTGPYYEQYF,TGCGCCAGCAGCCTCACCGGGCCATACTACGAGCAGTACTTC
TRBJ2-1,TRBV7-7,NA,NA,CASSLAGGLGNEQFF,TGTGCCAGCAGCTTAGCGGGGGGGCTGGGCAATGAGCAGTTCTTC
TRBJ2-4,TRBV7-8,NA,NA,CASSPWTENIQYF,TGTGCCAGCAGCCCCTGGACCGAAAACATTCAGTACTTC
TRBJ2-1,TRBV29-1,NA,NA,CSVYNSLGFGLGNEQFF,TGCAGCGTTTACAACTCTTTGGGGTTTGGCTTGGGCAATGAGCAGTTCTTC
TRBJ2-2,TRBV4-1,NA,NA,CASSQAWGANTGELFF,TGCGCCAGCAGCCAAGCTTGGGGCGCGAACACCGGGGAGCTGTTTTTT
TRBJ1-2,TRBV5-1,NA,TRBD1,CASGQEYGYTF,TGCGCCTCGGGACAGGAGTATGGCTACACCTTC
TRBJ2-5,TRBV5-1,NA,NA,CASSDIHRVQETQYF,TGCGCCAGCAGCGATATCCACAGGGTACAAGAGACCCAGTACTTC
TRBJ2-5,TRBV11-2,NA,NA,CASSLDGSGRTETQYF,TGTGCCAGCAGCTTAGATGGATCAGGGAGGACGGAGACCCAGTACTTC
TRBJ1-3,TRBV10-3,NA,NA,CAISEGVFRNTIYF,TGTGCCATCAGTGAAGGGGTTTTTAGAAACACCATATATTTT
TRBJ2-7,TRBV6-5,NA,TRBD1,CASSYSGTGTSYEQYF,TGTGCCAGCAGTTATTCCGGGACAGGGACTTCCTACGAGCAGTACTTC
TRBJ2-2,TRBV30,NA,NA,CARRGDGAGELFF,TGTGCCCGAAGGGGGGATGGGGCCGGGGAGCTGTTTTTT
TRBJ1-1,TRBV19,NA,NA,CASSIREGRTEAFF,TGTGCCAGTAGTATCAGGGAGGGGAGAACTGAAGCTTTCTTT
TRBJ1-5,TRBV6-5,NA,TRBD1,CASHRGGPGTQHF,TGTGCCAGCCACAGGGGGGGCCCGGGGACCCAGCATTTT
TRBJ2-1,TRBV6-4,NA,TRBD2,CASSPTLAGGLSREQFF,TGTGCCAGCAGTCCCACGTTAGCGGGGGGGCTCTCAAGGGAGCAGTTCTTC
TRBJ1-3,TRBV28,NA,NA,CASFSGTGNTIYF,TGTGCCAGCTTCTCGGGGACTGGAAACACCATATATTTT
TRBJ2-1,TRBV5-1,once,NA,CASSPGGRVNNEQFF,TGCGCCAGCAGCCCAGGCGGCAGGGTAAACAATGAGCAGTTCTTC
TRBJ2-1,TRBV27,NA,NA,CASSRYNEQFF,TGTGCCAGCAGTCGCTACAATGAGCAGTTCTTC
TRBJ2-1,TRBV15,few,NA,CATSRDGGNNEQFF,TGTGCCACCAGCAGAGACGGCGGCAACAATGAGCAGTTCTTC
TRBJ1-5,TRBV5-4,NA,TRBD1,CASSSQGEDQPQHF,TGTGCCAGCAGCTCCCAGGGGGAGGATCAGCCCCAGCATTTT
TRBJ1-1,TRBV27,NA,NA,CASSTVNTEAFF,TGTGCCAGCAGCACAGTGAACACTGAAGCTTTCTTT
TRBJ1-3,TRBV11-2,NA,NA,CASSFYTPGPAPGNTIYF,TGTGCCAGCAGCTTCTACACCCCCGGGCCAGCTCCTGGAAACACCATATATTTT
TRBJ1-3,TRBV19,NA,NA,CASSPHQVVGGASGNTIYF,TGTGCCAGTAGTCCTCATCAAGTGGTTGGGGGGGCCTCTGGAAACACCATATATTTT
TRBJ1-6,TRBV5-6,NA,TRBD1,CASSYDRGNSPLHF,TGTGCCAGCAGCTACGACAGGGGCAATTCACCCCTCCACTTT
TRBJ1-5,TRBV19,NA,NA,CASSARNSPVIQPQHF,TGTGCCAGTAGTGCGAGGAATTCACCCGTAATCCAGCCCCAGCATTTT
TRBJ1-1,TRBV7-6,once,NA,CASSQEGTFYNTEAFF,TGTGCCAGCAGCCAAGAGGGGACCTTTTATAACACTGAAGCTTTCTTT
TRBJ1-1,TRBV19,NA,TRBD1,CASRQGDFTEAFF,TGTGCCAGTAGACAGGGGGATTTCACTGAAGCTTTCTTT
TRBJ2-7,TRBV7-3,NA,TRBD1,CASSPGQGGEQYF,TGTGCCAGCAGCCCGGGACAGGGCGGCGAGCAGTACTTC
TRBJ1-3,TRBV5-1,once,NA,CASSEDGGASGNTIYF,TGCGCCAGCAGCGAGGACGGAGGGGCCTCTGGAAACACCATATATTTT
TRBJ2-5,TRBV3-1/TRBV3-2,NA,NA,CASSPTHRVRAETQYF,TGTGCCAGCAGCCCCACCCACAGGGTTAGGGCAGAGACCCAGTACTTC
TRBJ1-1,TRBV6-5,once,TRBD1,CASSRDRGNTEAFF,TGTGCCAGCAGTCGGGACAGGGGGAACACTGAAGCTTTCTTT
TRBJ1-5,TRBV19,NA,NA,CASGRNNMDGNQPQHF,TGTGCCAGCGGTCGCAACAATATGGACGGCAATCAGCCCCAGCATTTT
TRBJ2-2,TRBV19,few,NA,CASSIGGDFGELFF,TGTGCCAGTAGTATAGGAGGGGATTTCGGGGAGCTGTTTTTT
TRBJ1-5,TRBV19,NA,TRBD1,CASSSGQVPNQPQHF,TGTGCCAGTAGTAGCGGACAGGTACCCAATCAGCCCCAGCATTTT
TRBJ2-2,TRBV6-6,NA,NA,CASSFGPTGELFF,TGTGCCAGCAGTTTCGGGCCCACCGGGGAGCTGTTTTTT
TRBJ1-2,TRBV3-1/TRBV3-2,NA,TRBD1,CASSQPGQNYGYTF,TGTGCCAGCAGCCAACCGGGACAGAACTATGGCTACACCTTC
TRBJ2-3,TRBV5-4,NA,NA,CASSLVARGADTQYF,TGTGCCAGCAGCTTGGTCGCCAGGGGAGCAGATACGCAGTATTTT
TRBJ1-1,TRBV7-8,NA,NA,CASSDPRRGDTEAFF,TGTGCCAGCAGCGACCCGCGGCGAGGCGACACTGAAGCTTTCTTT
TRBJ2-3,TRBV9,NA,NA,CASSVGLGYGTDTQYF,TGTGCCAGCAGCGTAGGTTTAGGGTATGGCACAGATACGCAGTATTTT
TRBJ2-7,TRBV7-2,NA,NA,CASSLNSLSYEQYF,TGTGCCAGCAGCTTAAACTCCCTCTCCTACGAGCAGTACTTC
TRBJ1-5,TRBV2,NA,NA,CASKIDQSKNQPQHF,TGTGCCAGCAAGATCGACCAATCTAAAAATCAGCCCCAGCATTTT
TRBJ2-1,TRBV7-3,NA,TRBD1,CASSQGAGWGSEQFF,TGTGCCAGCAGCCAGGGGGCGGGGTGGGGTTCTGAGCAGTTCTTC
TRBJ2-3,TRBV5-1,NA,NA,CASSLEVGALEGTQYF,TGCGCCAGCAGCTTGGAGGTTGGGGCCTTGGAAGGTACGCAGTATTTT
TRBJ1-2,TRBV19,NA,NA,CASSWAPEGGYTF,TGTGCCAGTAGTTGGGCCCCGGAAGGTGGCTACACCTTC
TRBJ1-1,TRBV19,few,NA,CASSLPSPRRAGTEAFF,TGTGCCAGTAGTCTACCATCACCTCGAAGGGCGGGCACTGAAGCTTTCTTT